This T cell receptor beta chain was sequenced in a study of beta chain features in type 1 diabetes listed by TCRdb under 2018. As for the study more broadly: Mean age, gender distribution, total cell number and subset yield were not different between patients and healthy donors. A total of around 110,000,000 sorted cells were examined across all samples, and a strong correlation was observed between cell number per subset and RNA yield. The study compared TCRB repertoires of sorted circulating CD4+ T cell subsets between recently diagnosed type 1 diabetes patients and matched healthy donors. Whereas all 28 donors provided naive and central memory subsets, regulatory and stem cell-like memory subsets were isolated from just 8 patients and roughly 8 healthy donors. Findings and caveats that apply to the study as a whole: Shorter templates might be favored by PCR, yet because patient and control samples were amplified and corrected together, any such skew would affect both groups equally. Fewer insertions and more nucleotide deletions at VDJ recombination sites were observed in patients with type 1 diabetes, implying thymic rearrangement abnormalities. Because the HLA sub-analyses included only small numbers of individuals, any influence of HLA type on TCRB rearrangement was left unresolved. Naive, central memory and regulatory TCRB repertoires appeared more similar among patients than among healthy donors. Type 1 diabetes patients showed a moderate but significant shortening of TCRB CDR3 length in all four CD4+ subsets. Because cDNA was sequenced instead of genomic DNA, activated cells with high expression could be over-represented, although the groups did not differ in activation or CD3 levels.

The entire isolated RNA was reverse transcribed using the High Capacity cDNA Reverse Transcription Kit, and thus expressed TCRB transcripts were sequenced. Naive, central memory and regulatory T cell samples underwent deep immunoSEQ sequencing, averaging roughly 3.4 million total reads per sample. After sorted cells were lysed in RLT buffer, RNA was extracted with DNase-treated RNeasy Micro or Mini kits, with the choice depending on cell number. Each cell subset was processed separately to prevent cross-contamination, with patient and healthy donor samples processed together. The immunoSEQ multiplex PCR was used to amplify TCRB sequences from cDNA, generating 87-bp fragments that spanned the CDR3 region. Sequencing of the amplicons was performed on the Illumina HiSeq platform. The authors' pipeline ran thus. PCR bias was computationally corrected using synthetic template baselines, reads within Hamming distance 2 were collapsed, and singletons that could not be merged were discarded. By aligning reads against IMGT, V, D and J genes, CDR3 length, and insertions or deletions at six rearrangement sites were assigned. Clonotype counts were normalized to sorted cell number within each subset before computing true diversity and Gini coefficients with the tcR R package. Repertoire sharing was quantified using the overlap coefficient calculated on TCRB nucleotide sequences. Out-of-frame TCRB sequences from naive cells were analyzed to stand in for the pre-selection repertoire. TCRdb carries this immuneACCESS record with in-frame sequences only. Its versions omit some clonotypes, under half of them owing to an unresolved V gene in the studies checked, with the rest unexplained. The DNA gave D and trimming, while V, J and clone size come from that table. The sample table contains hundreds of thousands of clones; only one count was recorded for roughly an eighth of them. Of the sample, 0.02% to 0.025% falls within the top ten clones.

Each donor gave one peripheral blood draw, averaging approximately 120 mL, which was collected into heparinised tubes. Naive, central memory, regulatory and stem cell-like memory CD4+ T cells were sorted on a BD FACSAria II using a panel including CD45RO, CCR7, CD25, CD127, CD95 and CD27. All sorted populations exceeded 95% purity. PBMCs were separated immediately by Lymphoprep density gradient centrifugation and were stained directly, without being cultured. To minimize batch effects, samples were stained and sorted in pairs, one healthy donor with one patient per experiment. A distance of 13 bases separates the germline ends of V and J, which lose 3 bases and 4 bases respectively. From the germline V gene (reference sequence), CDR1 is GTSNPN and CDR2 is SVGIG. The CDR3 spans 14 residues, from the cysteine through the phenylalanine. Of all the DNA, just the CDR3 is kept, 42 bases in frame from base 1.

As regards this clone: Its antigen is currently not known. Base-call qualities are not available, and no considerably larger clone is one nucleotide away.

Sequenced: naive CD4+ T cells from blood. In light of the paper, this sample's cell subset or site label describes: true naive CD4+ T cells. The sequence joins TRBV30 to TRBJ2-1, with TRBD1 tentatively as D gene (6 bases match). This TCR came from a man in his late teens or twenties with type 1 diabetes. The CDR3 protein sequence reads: CAWSPGTLYNEQFF. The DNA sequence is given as TGTGCCTGGAGCCCCGGGACATTGTACAATGAGCAGTTCTTC. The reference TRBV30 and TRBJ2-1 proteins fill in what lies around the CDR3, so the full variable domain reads SQTIHQWPATLVQPVGSPLSLECTVEGTSNPNLYWYRQAAGRGLQLLFYSVGIGQISSEVPQNLSASRPQDRQFILSSKKLLLSDSGFYLCAWSPGTLYNEQFFGPGTRLTVL.